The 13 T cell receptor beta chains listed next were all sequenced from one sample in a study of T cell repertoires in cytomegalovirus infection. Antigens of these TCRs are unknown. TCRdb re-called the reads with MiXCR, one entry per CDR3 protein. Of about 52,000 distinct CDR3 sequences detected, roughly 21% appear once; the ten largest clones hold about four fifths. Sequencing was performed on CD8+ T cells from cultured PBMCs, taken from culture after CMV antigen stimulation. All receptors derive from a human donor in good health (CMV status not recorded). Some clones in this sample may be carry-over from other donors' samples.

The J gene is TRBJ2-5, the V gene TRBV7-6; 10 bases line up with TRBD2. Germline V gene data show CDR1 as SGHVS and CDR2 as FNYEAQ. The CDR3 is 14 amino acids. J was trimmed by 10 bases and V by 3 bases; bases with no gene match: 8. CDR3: CASSFDEASGGQYF. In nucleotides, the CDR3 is TGTGCCAGCAGCTTCGACGAGGCTAGCGGGGGCCAGTACTTC.

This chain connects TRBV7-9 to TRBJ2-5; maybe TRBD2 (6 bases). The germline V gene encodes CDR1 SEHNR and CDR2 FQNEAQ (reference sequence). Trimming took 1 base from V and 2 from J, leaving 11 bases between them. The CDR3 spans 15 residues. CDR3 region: CASSLEGGLQETQYF. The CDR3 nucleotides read TGTGCCAGCAGCTTAGAGGGCGGACTACAAGAGACCCAGTACTTC.

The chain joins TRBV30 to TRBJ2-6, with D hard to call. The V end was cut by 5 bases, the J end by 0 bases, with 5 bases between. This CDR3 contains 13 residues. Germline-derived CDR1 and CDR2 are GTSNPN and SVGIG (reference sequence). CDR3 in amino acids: CAWESSGANVLTF. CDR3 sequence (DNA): TGTGCCTGGGAGAGCTCTGGGGCCAACGTCCTGACTTTC. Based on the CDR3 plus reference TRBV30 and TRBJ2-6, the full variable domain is SQTIHQWPATLVQPVGSPLSLECTVEGTSNPNLYWYRQAAGRGLQLLFYSVGIGQISSEVPQNLSASRPQDRQFILSSKKLLLSDSGFYLCAWESSGANVLTFGAGSRLTVL.

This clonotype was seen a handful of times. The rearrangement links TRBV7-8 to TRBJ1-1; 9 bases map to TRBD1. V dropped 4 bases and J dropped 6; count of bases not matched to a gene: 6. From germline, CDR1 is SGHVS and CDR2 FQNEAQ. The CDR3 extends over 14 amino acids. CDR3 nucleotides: TGTGCCAGCAGCTCCCGGGACAGGGCGTCTGAAGCTTTCTTT. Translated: CASSSRDRASEAFF.

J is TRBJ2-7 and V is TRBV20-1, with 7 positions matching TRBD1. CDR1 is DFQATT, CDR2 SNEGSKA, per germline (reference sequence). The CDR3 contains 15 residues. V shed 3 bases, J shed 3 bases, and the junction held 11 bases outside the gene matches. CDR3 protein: CSARGLDRPLYEQYF. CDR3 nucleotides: TGCAGTGCTAGGGGTTTGGACAGGCCCCTCTACGAGCAGTACTTC.

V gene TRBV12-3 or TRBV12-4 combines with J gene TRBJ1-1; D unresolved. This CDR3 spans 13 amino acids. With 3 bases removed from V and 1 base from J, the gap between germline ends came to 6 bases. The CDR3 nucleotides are TGTGCCAGCAGTTTCGGCACGAACACTGAAGCTTTCTTT. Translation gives CASSFGTNTEAFF.

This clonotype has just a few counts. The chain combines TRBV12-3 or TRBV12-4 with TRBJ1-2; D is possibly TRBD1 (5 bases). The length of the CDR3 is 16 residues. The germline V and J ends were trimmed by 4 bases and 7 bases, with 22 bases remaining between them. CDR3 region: CASSYTAGTAAGGYTF. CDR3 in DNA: TGTGCCAGCAGTTACACCGCAGGGACCGCCGCGGGTGGCTACACCTTC.

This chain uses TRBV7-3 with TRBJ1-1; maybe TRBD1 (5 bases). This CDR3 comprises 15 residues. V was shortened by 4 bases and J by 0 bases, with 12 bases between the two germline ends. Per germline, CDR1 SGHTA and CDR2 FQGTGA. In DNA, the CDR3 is TGTGCCAGCAGCTGGGCGCAGGGTGTGAACACTGAAGCTTTCTTT. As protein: CASSWAQGVNTEAFF.

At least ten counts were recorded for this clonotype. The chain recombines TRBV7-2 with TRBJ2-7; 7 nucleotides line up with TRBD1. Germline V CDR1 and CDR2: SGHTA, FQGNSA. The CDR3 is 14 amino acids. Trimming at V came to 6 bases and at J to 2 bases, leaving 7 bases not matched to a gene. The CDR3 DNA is TGTGCCAGCAGGCAACAGGGGAATACCTACGAGCAGTACTTC. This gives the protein CASRQQGNTYEQYF.

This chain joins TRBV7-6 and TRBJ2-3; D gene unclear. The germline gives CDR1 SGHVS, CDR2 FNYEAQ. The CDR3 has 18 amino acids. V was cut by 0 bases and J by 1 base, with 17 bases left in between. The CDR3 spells CASSLAVQDLRGTDTQYF. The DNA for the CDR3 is TGTGCCAGCAGCTTAGCTGTCCAGGACCTACGTGGCACAGATACGCAGTATTTT.

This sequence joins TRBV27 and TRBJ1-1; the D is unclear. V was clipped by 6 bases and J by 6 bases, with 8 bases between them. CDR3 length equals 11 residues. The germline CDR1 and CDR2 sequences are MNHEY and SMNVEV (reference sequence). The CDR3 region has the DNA TGTGCCAGCAGATCGTTTGCTGAAGCTTTCTTT. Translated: CASRSFAEAFF.

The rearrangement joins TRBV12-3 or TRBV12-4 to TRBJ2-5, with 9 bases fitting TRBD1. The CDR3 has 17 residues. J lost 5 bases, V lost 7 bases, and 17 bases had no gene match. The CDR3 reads CASIKTGGLGSRETQYF. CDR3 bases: TGTGCCAGCATCAAAACAGGGGGCCTGGGTAGTAGGGAGACCCAGTACTTC.

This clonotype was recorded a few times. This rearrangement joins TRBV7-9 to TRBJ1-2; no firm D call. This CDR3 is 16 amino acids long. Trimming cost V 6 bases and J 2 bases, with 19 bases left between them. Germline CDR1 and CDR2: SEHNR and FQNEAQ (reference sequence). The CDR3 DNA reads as TGTGCCAGCAGTGTAGTTAACCCCGCAGACAACTATGGCTACACCTTC. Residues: CASSVVNPADNYGYTF. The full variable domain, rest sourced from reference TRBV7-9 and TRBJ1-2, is DTGVSQNPRHKITKRGQNVTFRCDPISEHNRLYWYRQTLGQGPEFLTYFQNEAQLEKSRLLSDRFSAERPKGSFSTLEIQRTEQGDSAMYLCASSVVNPADNYGYTFGSGTRLTVV.